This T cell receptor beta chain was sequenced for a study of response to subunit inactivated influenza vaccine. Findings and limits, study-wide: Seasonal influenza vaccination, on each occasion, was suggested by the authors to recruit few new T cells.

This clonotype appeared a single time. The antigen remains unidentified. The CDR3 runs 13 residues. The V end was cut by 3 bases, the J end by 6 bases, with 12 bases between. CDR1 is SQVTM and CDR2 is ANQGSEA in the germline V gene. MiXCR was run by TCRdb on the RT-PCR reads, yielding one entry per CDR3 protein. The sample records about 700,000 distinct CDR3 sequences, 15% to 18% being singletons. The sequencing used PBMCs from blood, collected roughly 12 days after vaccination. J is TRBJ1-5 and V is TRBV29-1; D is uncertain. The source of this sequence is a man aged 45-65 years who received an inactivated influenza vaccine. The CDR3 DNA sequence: TGCAGCGTTGACACAGCCTGGGGTCAGCCCCAGCATTTT. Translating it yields CSVDTAWGQPQHF.